The TCR beta chain described here comes from a study of cytomegalovirus exposure and HLA in healthy donors. Clones were read by immunoSEQ multiplex PCR, and TCRdb kept only the in-frame ones, dropping some. The sample shows about 160,000 clones, over 85% of them seen only once. Only a few counts were recorded for this clone. V was cut by 0 bases and J by 2 bases, with 4 bases left in between. This CDR3 region has 14 residues. From germline, CDR1 is SGHVS and CDR2 FNYEAQ. The origin of this receptor is a woman between 18 and 29 years old in good health and CMV-seropositive. V and J are TRBV7-6 and TRBJ2-2, with no clear D. Sequencing input: PBMCs. The CDR3 loop is CASSLALNTGELFF. In DNA, the CDR3 is TGTGCCAGCAGCTTAGCGTTAAACACCGGGGAGCTGTTTTTT.